Listed below are T cell receptor beta chains from one sample, sequenced in a study of shared clonotypes between healthy human individuals. Assay: immunoSEQ multiplex PCR; the TCRdb copy retains only in-frame clones and omits some. The repertoire includes millions of clones, around 96% of them detected once, and roughly 1% sits in the top ten. The specimen was naive CD8+ T cells sorted from blood. These receptors were collected from a man aged 18 to 29 in good health. Each CDR3 is given with its conserved first and last residue. The D gene is left open where the match is weak. Where a row states a size, it is once, few, many or the class of an expanded clone; other rows omit it.

>.|14|TRBD1|TRBV27|TRBJ2-2
CASSGTGGTGELFF
TGTGCCAGCAGCGGGACAGGGGGTACCGGGGAGCTGTTTTTT
>.|14|.|TRBV6-5|TRBJ1-2
CASWVGRWNYGYTF
TGTGCCAGCTGGGTCGGCAGGTGGAACTATGGCTACACCTTC
>.|13|TRBD2|TRBV10-3|TRBJ2-1
CAISVTSGAEQFF
TGTGCCATCAGTGTTACTAGCGGAGCCGAGCAGTTCTTC
>.|13|TRBD1|TRBV15|TRBJ1-5
CATSTGGSQPQHF
TGTGCCACCAGCACAGGGGGCAGTCAGCCCCAGCATTTT
>.|13|.|TRBV27|TRBJ1-1
CASSLSVGTEAFF
TGTGCCAGCAGTTTAAGCGTGGGCACTGAAGCTTTCTTT
>.|15|.|TRBV6-5|TRBJ2-7
CASSYDQAAYYEQYF
TGTGCCAGCAGTTACGACCAGGCAGCCTACTACGAGCAGTACTTC
>.|14|TRBD1|TRBV7-9|TRBJ2-5
CASSLVGQGETQYF
TGTGCCAGCAGCTTAGTGGGACAGGGCGAGACCCAGTACTTC
>.|16|.|TRBV28|TRBJ1-2
CASSLSSGAWNYGYTF
TGTGCCAGCAGTCTATCGTCAGGGGCTTGGAACTATGGCTACACCTTC
>once|14|.|TRBV11-2|TRBJ2-7
CASSLAGDFYEQYF
TGTGCCAGCAGCTTAGCGGGGGACTTCTACGAGCAGTACTTC
>.|15|TRBD1|TRBV4-1|TRBJ1-1
CASRDRERRDTEAFF
TGCGCCAGCAGAGACAGGGAAAGGAGGGATACTGAAGCTTTCTTT
>.|12|TRBD2|TRBV29-1|TRBJ2-7
CSVLTSGYEQYF
TGCAGCGTCCTGACTAGCGGCTACGAGCAGTACTTC
>.|16|TRBD2|TRBV4-1|TRBJ2-3
CASSQDPASGGYTQYF
TGCGCCAGCAGCCAAGATCCGGCTAGCGGGGGGTATACGCAGTATTTT
>few|16|.|TRBV18|TRBJ1-5
CASSPDGAVGNQPQHF
TGTGCCAGCTCACCCGATGGGGCAGTAGGCAATCAGCCCCAGCATTTT
>.|15|.|TRBV5-1|TRBJ1-2
CASSALPGANYGYTF
TGCGCCAGCAGCGCCTTACCCGGGGCGAACTATGGCTACACCTTC
>.|12|.|TRBV5-1|TRBJ1-1
CASSLEIGEAFF
TGCGCCAGCAGCTTGGAGATTGGAGAAGCTTTCTTT
>.|14|TRBD1|TRBV10-3|TRBJ1-2
CAIRSTGGDYGYTF
TGTGCCATCAGATCGACAGGGGGCGACTATGGCTACACCTTC
>.|15|TRBD1|TRBV10-1|TRBJ2-7
CASSYSQGPSYEQYF
TGCGCCAGCTCCTACTCACAGGGGCCATCCTACGAGCAGTACTTC
>.|18|.|TRBV10-3|TRBJ1-2
CAISESTDPGNTNYGYTF
TGTGCCATCAGTGAGTCCACAGACCCAGGGAATACTAACTATGGCTACACCTTC
>.|17|.|TRBV4-1|TRBJ1-4
CASSQDQRAGANEKLFF
TGCGCCAGCAGCCAAGATCAGAGGGCGGGAGCTAATGAAAAACTGTTTTTT
>.|19|TRBD1|TRBV7-2|TRBJ2-2
CASRFGDRGAPVNTGELFF
TGTGCCAGCAGGTTCGGGGACAGGGGCGCTCCCGTGAACACCGGGGAGCTGTTTTTT
>.|14|.|TRBV5-1|TRBJ2-5
CASSLSVGGETQYF
TGCGCCAGCAGCTTATCCGTCGGGGGTGAGACCCAGTACTTC
>.|16|TRBD2|TRBV11-2|TRBJ2-1
CASSGGNSGSSNEQFF
TGTGCCAGCAGCGGCGGAAATAGCGGGAGTAGTAATGAGCAGTTCTTC
>.|14|.|TRBV29-1|TRBJ2-7
CSVNSQGRPYEQYF
TGCAGCGTGAACTCACAGGGCCGACCCTACGAGCAGTACTTC
>.|15|TRBD1|TRBV5-4|TRBJ2-7
CASSDGTGGVYEQYF
TGTGCCAGCAGCGACGGGACAGGGGGCGTCTACGAGCAGTACTTC
>.|15|TRBD1|TRBV28|TRBJ1-1
CASSFQGGSGTEAFF
TGTGCCAGCAGTTTTCAAGGGGGCAGCGGCACTGAAGCTTTCTTT
>.|12|.|TRBV13|TRBJ2-7
CASSLDIREQYF
TGTGCCAGCAGCTTAGATATCCGCGAGCAGTACTTC
>.|14|TRBD1|TRBV4-1|TRBJ2-1
CASSLGTGDNEQFF
TGCGCCAGCAGCCTCGGGACAGGAGACAATGAGCAGTTCTTC
>.|15|.|TRBV4-3|TRBJ2-7
CASSQEEGERYEQYF
TGCGCCAGCAGCCAAGAAGAAGGGGAGCGCTACGAGCAGTACTTC
>.|12|.|TRBV19|TRBJ2-7
CASSIQGTEQYF
TGTGCCAGTAGTATACAGGGCACCGAGCAGTACTTC